These 14 T cell receptor beta chains were sequenced from one sample in a study of technical replicates of blood from a handful of donors. TCRdb's table, derived via immunoSEQ multiplex PCR, lists solely in-frame clones and lacks some. The data hold over 70,000 clones, with over 85% observed a single time. Sequences were obtained from T cells isolated from PBMCs. These TCRs come from a human donor in good health.

This chain joins TRBV19 and TRBJ1-5; maybe TRBD1 (5 bases). The CDR3 is 16 residues long. The V gene's germline CDR1 is LNHDA and CDR2 SQIVND (reference sequence). The germline V and J ends were trimmed by 6 bases and 5 bases, with 20 bases remaining between them. The CDR3 reads CASRSTGTRGHQPQHF. The CDR3, as DNA: TGTGCCAGTAGATCCACCGGGACGCGGGGCCATCAGCCCCAGCATTTT.

The chain links TRBV4-1 to TRBJ1-2; a weak D match, TRBD1 (5 bases). The ends were cut back, 1 base at V and 8 bases at J, with 14 bases in the middle. CDR3 length: 14 amino acids. Germline CDR1 is MGHRA and CDR2 is YSYEKL. The CDR3, as DNA: TGCGCCAGCAGCCAAGTGGTCCCAGGGCTCGGCTACACCTTC. Amino acids: CASSQVVPGLGYTF.

This clone has only one observation. The chain combines TRBV6-1 with TRBJ1-4; 11 bases align to TRBD1. V was clipped by 6 bases and J by 5 bases; unmatched bases: 5. The CDR3 has 15 amino acids. Germline V gives CDR1 MNHNS, CDR2 SASEGT. In DNA form, the CDR3 reads TGTGCCAGCAGGGGGACAGGGGGAGGGAATGAAAAACTGTTTTTT. Translated, it gives CASRGTGGGNEKLFF.

The V gene is TRBV28, the J gene TRBJ2-3, with TRBD2 matching over 13 bases. V shed 5 bases and J 3 bases; nucleotides not matched to a gene: 5. Per the germline V gene, CDR1 is MDHEN and CDR2 is SYDVKM. CDR3 length: 16 amino acids. CDR3 coding DNA: TGTGCCAGCAGTCCGATACTAGCGGGAGGGACAGATACGCAGTATTTT. The encoded protein is CASSPILAGGTDTQYF.

The V call is TRBV5-6, the J call TRBJ2-7; TRBD1 is a possible D gene (6 bases). Trimming shortened V by 0 bases and J by 4 bases, and 14 bases separated the two germline ends. Germline loops: CDR1 SGHDT, CDR2 YYEEEE. The CDR3 runs to 15 residues. CDR3 bases: TGTGCCAGCAGCTTGGTTGGCTTCGGACAGTACGAGCAGTACTTC. Its protein product is CASSLVGFGQYEQYF.

The gene calls are TRBV2 and TRBJ1-2; 7 positions agree with TRBD1. The junction had 12 bases not matched to a gene; V was cut back by 6 bases and J by 8 bases. Germline loops: CDR1 SNHLY, CDR2 FYNNEI. CDR3 length: 14 amino acids. The CDR3 here is CASRAPGTEGGYTF. In nucleotides, the CDR3 is TGTGCCAGCAGAGCCCCCGGGACAGAAGGGGGCTACACCTTC.

V and J are TRBV27 and TRBJ2-7; 7 positions match TRBD1. The CDR3 contains 14 residues. The V gene end was trimmed by 2 bases and the J gene end by 0 bases; junction bases not matched to a gene: 1. Germline V gene data show CDR1 as MNHEY and CDR2 as SMNVEV (reference sequence). The CDR3, as DNA: TGTGCCAGCAGTTTAAACAGGGGCTCCTACGAGCAGTACTTC. It is translated as CASSLNRGSYEQYF.

The rearrangement joins TRBV5-4 to TRBJ2-1; weak D call: TRBD2 (6 bases). Trimming shortened V by 4 bases and J by 1 base, and 15 bases separated the two germline ends. The CDR3 is made up of 16 amino acids. Germline CDR1 and CDR2: SGHNT and YYREEE (reference sequence). The CDR3, as DNA: TGTGCCAGCAGCCTGCCCGCGACTAGGTCCTACAATGAGCAGTTCTTC. Residues: CASSLPATRSYNEQFF.

Only one count was recorded for this clone. The rearrangement links TRBV29-1 to TRBJ1-2; a possible D gene is TRBD1 (6 bases). The CDR3 sequence is 11 residues long. Germline values: CDR1 SQVTM, CDR2 ANQGSEA. V lost 3 bases and J 11 bases, leaving 13 bases between the germline ends. The CDR3 reads CSVDGTRGYTF. For the CDR3, the DNA is TGCAGCGTTGATGGGACCAGGGGTTACACCTTC.

CDR3 region: CASSTRLETTYEQYF. CDR3 DNA sequence: TGTGCCAGTAGTACCAGACTAGAGACGACCTACGAGCAGTACTTC. This chain uses TRBV19 with TRBJ2-7; D might be TRBD2 (6 bases). The germline gives CDR1 LNHDA, CDR2 SQIVND (reference sequence). CDR3 size: 15 residues. Trimming pared 4 bases from V and 2 bases from J, leaving 15 bases between.

This clone was seen once. The chain carries TRBV18 and TRBJ1-1, with D hard to call. Germline V gene lookup returns CDR1 KGHSH and CDR2 LQKENI. Deletions cut 4 bases from V and 4 bases from J, with 7 bases between. This CDR3 has 12 residues. The CDR3 here is CASSRSGTEAFF. CDR3 nucleotide sequence: TGTGCCAGCTCACGCTCGGGCACTGAAGCTTTCTTT.

This clone was picked up one time. The V and J genes are TRBV5-4 and TRBJ1-1; D not certain. The CDR3 covers 13 residues. Between the trimmed V and J ends, which lost 2 bases and 6 bases, there was a span of 11 bases. Germline assignment: CDR1 SGHNT and CDR2 YYREEE (reference sequence). Here the CDR3 reads CASSLFVLAEAFF. CDR3 nucleotide sequence: TGTGCCAGCAGCTTATTCGTTCTCGCTGAAGCTTTCTTT.

This chain joins TRBV13 and TRBJ2-7; D is unresolved. CDR3 length equals 13 residues. The V gene's germline CDR1 is PRHDT and CDR2 FYEKMQ (reference sequence). Trimming took off 4 bases at V and 5 bases at J, with 12 bases between the two ends. This CDR3 reads CASSSSSTHEQYF. DNA of the CDR3: TGTGCCAGCAGCTCCTCGAGTACCCACGAGCAGTACTTC.

V is TRBV30 and J is TRBJ2-1; no firm D call. Trimming stripped 0 bases from V and 8 bases from J, with 8 bases between. CDR1 and CDR2 (germline): GTSNPN, SVGIG (reference sequence). The CDR3 is made up of 12 amino acids. Written as DNA, the CDR3 is TGTGCCTGGAGTGTACTAATTTATGAGCAGTTCTTC. It is translated as CAWSVLIYEQFF.